One sample yielded the 25 T cell receptor beta chains listed below, sequenced in a study of shared clonotypes between healthy human individuals. Assay used: immunoSEQ multiplex PCR; TCRdb lists only in-frame clones, some missing. The sample lists around 600,000 clones, about 96% occurring once. The source material was naive CD4+ T cells sorted from blood. Subset here: CD45RA+ positively selected. The source of these receptors is a young woman in good health.

This clone was seen only once. The chain joins TRBV30 to TRBJ1-1, with D perhaps TRBD1 (5 bases). The germline V and J ends were trimmed by 1 base and 3 bases, with 9 bases remaining between them. Germline loops: CDR1 GTSNPN, CDR2 SVGIG (reference sequence). This CDR3 comprises 13 residues. The CDR3, as DNA: TGTGCCTGGAGTGCCGGGGGTGACACTGAAGCTTTCTTT. This translates into CAWSAGGDTEAFF.

The chain is built from TRBV14 and TRBJ2-7; TRBD2 matches at 12 bases. Per germline, CDR1 SGHDN and CDR2 FVKESK. There are 16 residues in the CDR3. The V and J ends lost 0 bases and 8 bases, in that order; junction bases with no gene match: 8. CDR3 in amino acids: CASSQDSGLAGFKQYF. The CDR3, as DNA: TGTGCCAGCAGCCAAGATTCCGGACTAGCGGGATTCAAGCAGTACTTC. The full variable domain, its missing parts supplied by reference TRBV14 and TRBJ2-7, is EAGVTQFPSHSVIEKGQTVTLRCDPISGHDNLYWYRRVMGKEIKFLLHFVKESKQDESGMPNNRFLAERTGGTYSTLKVQPAELEDSGVYFCASSQDSGLAGFKQYFGPGTRLTVT.

This sequence joins TRBV12-5 and TRBJ1-3; TRBD1 matches 8 bases. This CDR3 has 18 residues. Germline V gene sequence: CDR1 LGHNT, CDR2 FRNRAP. Trimming took 1 base from V and 0 from J; bases not matched to a gene: 8. In DNA, the CDR3 is TGTGCTAGTGGTTTGGCCCCGGGCAGGGGGCTCTCTGGAAACACCATATATTTT. It codes for CASGLAPGRGLSGNTIYF.

V gene TRBV5-6 combines with J gene TRBJ1-1, with no clear D. The V end was cut by 0 bases, the J end by 0 bases, with 6 bases between. Germline V gives CDR1 SGHDT, CDR2 YYEEEE. This CDR3 contains 14 residues. The CDR3 sequence is CASSLVILNTEAFF. Here the CDR3 DNA reads TGTGCCAGCAGCTTGGTTATACTGAACACTGAAGCTTTCTTT.

The rearrangement uses TRBV11-3 and TRBJ2-7; the D gene is possibly TRBD2 (6 bases). V was clipped by 1 base and J by 2 bases, with 9 bases between them. CDR1 and CDR2 (germline): SGHNT, YENEEA. This CDR3 has 14 residues. The CDR3 nucleotides are TGTGCCAGCAGCTTAGGGTCGGGGGCCTACGAGCAGTACTTC. Amino acids: CASSLGSGAYEQYF.

This chain joins TRBV27 and TRBJ1-2; D is perhaps TRBD1 (5 bases). The germline V and J ends were trimmed by 0 bases and 6 bases, with 20 bases remaining between them. Germline V gene lookup returns CDR1 MNHEY and CDR2 SMNVEV (reference sequence). The CDR3 loop spans 17 amino acids. The CDR3, as DNA: TGTGCCAGCAGTTTATCGGGACCCCCGAGCACTATTAATGGCTACACCTTC. Residues: CASSLSGPPSTINGYTF.

This sequence joins TRBV28 and TRBJ2-2; D might be TRBD2 (6 bases). The CDR3 runs 14 residues. The germline V and J ends were trimmed by 7 bases and 5 bases, with 14 bases remaining between them. Looked up from germline, CDR1 is MDHEN and CDR2 is SYDVKM. The CDR3 region is CASTPAGRTGELFF. The CDR3 DNA reads TGTGCCAGCACCCCGGCGGGACGAACCGGGGAGCTGTTTTTT.

CDR3 loop: CASSLSPLADNEQFF. CDR3 in DNA: TGCGCCAGCAGCTTGTCTCCGCTAGCAGACAATGAGCAGTTCTTC. The rearrangement links TRBV5-1 to TRBJ2-1; D is possibly TRBD2 (5 bases). CDR1 and CDR2 from the germline V gene are SGHRS and YFSETQ. The ends were cut back, 1 base at V and 5 bases at J, with 13 bases in the middle. The CDR3 runs to 15 residues.

The chain links TRBV5-6 to TRBJ2-3, with D uncertain. This CDR3 contains 12 residues. V was trimmed by 3 bases and J by 1 base, leaving 3 bases between them. Per germline, CDR1 SGHDT and CDR2 YYEEEE. The CDR3: CASSSGTDTQYF. DNA for the CDR3: TGTGCCAGCAGCTCGGGCACAGATACGCAGTATTTT.

The chain joins TRBV10-3 to TRBJ2-3; 13 bases are a match to TRBD2. The J segment lost 2 bases and the V segment lost 0 bases, leaving 5 bases of the junction unmatched. The CDR3 consists of 18 residues. CDR1 and CDR2 from the germline V gene are ENHRY and SYGVKD. CDR3 protein: CAISESVGLAGNTDTQYF. The CDR3 DNA is TGTGCCATCAGTGAGTCAGTGGGACTAGCGGGGAACACAGATACGCAGTATTTT.

This chain joins TRBV19 and TRBJ2-3; the D is unclear. In germline, CDR1 is LNHDA, CDR2 SQIVND (reference sequence). V was clipped by 3 bases and J by 1 base, with 11 bases between them. The CDR3 is 15 amino acids. DNA for the CDR3: TGTGCCAGTAGTATCGGCGGACCTGGCACAGATACGCAGTATTTT. This sequence encodes CASSIGGPGTDTQYF.

The gene calls are TRBV7-2 and TRBJ2-7, with D possibly being TRBD2 (5 bases). The CDR3 is 17 amino acids. Germline V gene lookup returns CDR1 SGHTA and CDR2 FQGNSA. V lost 4 bases and J 2 bases, leaving 21 bases between the germline ends. CDR3 region: CASSYGSPRAGPYEQYF. CDR3 coding DNA: TGTGCCAGCAGCTACGGCAGCCCGAGGGCAGGACCCTACGAGCAGTACTTC.

The chain carries TRBV28 and TRBJ1-1, with 10 nucleotides matching TRBD1. The CDR3 length is 17 residues. Unmatched junction bases numbered 11, after V lost 6 bases and J lost 1 base. Per the germline V gene, CDR1 is MDHEN and CDR2 is SYDVKM. DNA of the CDR3: TGTGCCAGCAGCGGCTGGGGGACAGGGGCTGGGAACACTGAAGCTTTCTTT. Translated, it gives CASSGWGTGAGNTEAFF.

The rearrangement joins TRBV28 to TRBJ1-2, with a possible D match to TRBD1 (5 bases). The ends were cut back, 3 bases at V and 2 bases at J, with 13 bases in the middle. The CDR3 loop spans 15 amino acids. Germline CDR1 and CDR2: MDHEN and SYDVKM. CDR3 coding DNA: TGTGCCAGCAGTTTCCCGGGGGAGGGGAACTATGGCTACACCTTC. This translates into CASSFPGEGNYGYTF.

The chain has TRBV19 and TRBJ2-2; D is perhaps TRBD2 (5 bases). The V end was cut by 3 bases, the J end by 0 bases, with 8 bases between. Per germline, CDR1 LNHDA and CDR2 SQIVND (reference sequence). This CDR3 is built from 15 residues. CDR3 nucleotide sequence: TGTGCCAGTAGTATGGACGGGGCGAACACCGGGGAGCTGTTTTTT. This sequence encodes CASSMDGANTGELFF.

The chain is built from TRBV5-8 and TRBJ2-1, with 14 bases fitting TRBD2. Losses at the gene ends were 6 bases for V and 3 bases for J; bases not matched to a gene: 2. The germline gives CDR1 SGHTS, CDR2 YDEGEE. CDR3 size: 15 residues. CDR3 residues: CASTGTSGSYNEQFF. For the CDR3, the DNA is TGTGCCAGCACCGGGACTAGCGGGAGCTACAATGAGCAGTTCTTC.

The CDR3 nucleotides read TGTGCCAGCAGCCAAAGGATGACAGATACTAATGAAAAACTGTTTTTT. This sequence encodes CASSQRMTDTNEKLFF. V and J are TRBV7-9 and TRBJ1-4; possibly TRBD1 for D (5 bases). The CDR3 is 16 residues long. Germline CDR1 reads SEHNR; CDR2 reads FQNEAQ (reference sequence). Trimming stripped 5 bases from V and 2 bases from J, with 15 bases between.

The chain is built from TRBV5-1 and TRBJ2-7; D ambiguous. Looked up from germline, CDR1 is SGHRS and CDR2 is YFSETQ. The CDR3 loop spans 12 amino acids. V dropped 7 bases and J dropped 2 bases, with 10 bases sitting between them. In DNA form, the CDR3 reads TGCGCCAGCCCCCTCCACCCCTACGAGCAGTACTTC. It yields the protein CASPLHPYEQYF.

The chain employs TRBV5-1 and TRBJ2-7, with TRBD2 matching over 9 bases. Germline V gene sequence: CDR1 SGHRS, CDR2 YFSETQ. V gave up 4 bases and J gave up 4 bases; unmatched junction bases: 9. The CDR3 loop spans 15 amino acids. CDR3 sequence: CASSPLSGSIYEQYF. DNA for the CDR3: TGCGCCAGCAGCCCCCTTAGCGGGAGTATTTACGAGCAGTACTTC.

The genes are TRBV4-1 and TRBJ2-2; 7 nucleotides match TRBD1. The ends lost 0 bases at V and 5 bases at J; junction bases unmatched: 6. Germline V gives CDR1 MGHRA, CDR2 YSYEKL. The CDR3 sequence is 16 residues long. The CDR3 loop is CASSQEQGSGTGELFF. CDR3 coding DNA: TGCGCCAGCAGCCAAGAACAGGGGTCGGGGACCGGGGAGCTGTTTTTT.

This clone occurred once. V usage is TRBV4-2 and J usage is TRBJ2-7; either TRBD1 or TRBD2 may supply D (5 bases each). CDR3 size: 17 residues. V lost 1 base and J lost 0, with 16 bases in between. CDR1 is LGHNA and CDR2 is YNFKEQ in the germline V gene. For the CDR3, the DNA is TGTGCCAGCAGCCAAGTCGGAATGGGACGGAACTCCTACGAGCAGTACTTC. Its translation is CASSQVGMGRNSYEQYF.

The V gene is TRBV5-1, the J gene TRBJ2-1; D is undetermined. The CDR3 runs 16 residues. V lost 1 base to trimming and J lost 8 bases, with 19 bases between them. The germline V gene encodes CDR1 SGHRS and CDR2 YFSETQ. In DNA form, the CDR3 reads TGCGCCAGCAGCTTGTCCCGTGCAGGTAATCGCCATGAGCAGTTCTTC. Translated, it gives CASSLSRAGNRHEQFF.

A note on this clone: Germline is not matched at one junction end, which may reflect a read error. J is TRBJ2-1 and V is TRBV7-2; 11 bases agree with TRBD1. The germline V gene encodes CDR1 SGHTA and CDR2 FQGNSA. CDR3 length: 13 residues. The CDR3 reads CASSISRTGGALF. In DNA form, the CDR3 reads TGTGCCAGCAGCATATCCCGGACAGGGGGCGCTCTCTTC.

The rearrangement joins TRBV2 to TRBJ2-2, with D perhaps TRBD2 (5 bases). The V end lost 10 bases, the J end lost 4 bases, and 7 bases lay between the germline ends. CDR1 and CDR2 (germline): SNHLY, FYNNEI. This CDR3 contains 11 residues. The DNA of the CDR3 is TGTGCCACTCGGGGCACCGGGGAGCTGTTTTTT. It translates to CATRGTGELFF.

This CDR3 reads CAWSEMFYGYTF. The CDR3 DNA is TGTGCCTGGAGTGAGATGTTCTATGGCTACACCTTC. This chain uses TRBV30 with TRBJ1-2, with D unclear. V lost 1 base and J lost 4, with 7 bases in between. The CDR3 contains 12 residues. The germline V gene encodes CDR1 GTSNPN and CDR2 SVGIG (reference sequence). Variable domain in full (rest from reference TRBV30 and TRBJ1-2): SQTIHQWPATLVQPVGSPLSLECTVEGTSNPNLYWYRQAAGRGLQLLFYSVGIGQISSEVPQNLSASRPQDRQFILSSKKLLLSDSGFYLCAWSEMFYGYTFGSGTRLTVV.